The clone carrying this T cell receptor (beta chain) appeared many times. Antigen unknown. This CDR3 has 15 amino acids. Looked up from germline, CDR1 is SGHDT and CDR2 is YYEEEE. V was pared by 5 bases and J by 4 bases, with 10 bases of the junction left unmatched. No cell sorting was done before RNA was extracted from the tissue. Chemotherapy-naive patients with new lung cancer underwent thoracic surgery in China, August–November 2014. The data were taken from a study of tumor and adjacent non-tumor tissue in lung cancer. Three rounds of nested PCR, following a modified ARM-PCR protocol, produced the TCRbeta library. In TCRdb, the multiplex PCR reads were re-called with MiXCR into one record per CDR3 protein. The sample includes approximately 76,000 distinct CDR3 sequences, around 65% of them seen just once. Overall study findings and caveats: Compared with tumor, normal lung showed significantly lower TCR diversity. Tumor repertoires had a smaller top 100 clone share than normal lung. Higher tumor TCR diversity was associated with shorter survival.

This receptor was taken from a woman aged 65 to 85 with non-small cell lung cancer. Sequencing was performed on lung tumor tissue. The J gene is TRBJ1-1, the V gene TRBV5-6; 8 nucleotides agree with TRBD1. CDR3 DNA: TGTGCCAGCAGTCCCCGAGGCACAGGGGGCACTGAAGCTTTCTTT. Protein: CASSPRGTGGTEAFF.